Each of the 5 T cell receptor beta chains below was sequenced from the same sample in a study of human T cells and chemical hapten exposure. Time point of the sample: patch test 2, 6 weeks after DPC sensitization. Specified treatment: therapeutic diphenylcyclopropenone sensitization with weekly scalp DPC. TCRdb fed the RACE reads into MiXCR, producing one record per CDR3 protein. Here the sample spans about 100,000 distinct CDR3 sequences, about an eighth being singletons. Sample: whole blood, taken in connection with sensitization to the hapten diphenylcyclopropenone (DPC). These receptor sequences come from a woman between 40 and 50 years old with alopecia areata. Some clones in this sample may be carry-over from other donors' samples.

In its sample, this clonotype was seen many times. This chain's CDR3 is CASSSMGLAGSTDTQYF. DNA for the CDR3: TGTGCCAGCAGCTCCATGGGACTAGCGGGGTCCACAGATACGCAGTATTTT. The rearrangement uses TRBV7-6 and TRBJ2-3; 13 nucleotides match TRBD2. The CDR3 is 17 residues long. Trimming at V came to 4 bases and at J to 2 bases, leaving 6 bases not matched to a gene. In germline, CDR1 is SGHVS, CDR2 FNYEAQ.

This clonotype was counted at least ten times. V usage is TRBV25-1 and J usage is TRBJ1-2; no clear D. Trimming removed 2 bases at V and 2 bases at J, with 9 bases between. CDR1 is MGHDK, CDR2 SYGVNS, per germline. The CDR3 runs 14 residues. The CDR3 loop reads CASSEAGGNYGYTF. The CDR3 bases are TGTGCCAGCAGTGAAGCAGGAGGGAACTATGGCTACACCTTC.

The chain combines TRBV12-3 or TRBV12-4 with TRBJ1-2; unclear D gene. Trimming cost V 7 bases and J 8 bases, with 17 bases left between them. CDR3 length: 13 amino acids. CDR3 in DNA: TGTGCCAGCACTCCACAGACCGAGAGGGGCTACACCTTC. Protein product: CASTPQTERGYTF.

Concerning this clonotype itself: A read error may be the cause here, since a much bigger clone is one base away. V is TRBV3-1 and J is TRBJ2-7, with D unclear. The CDR3 has 12 residues. V lost 0 bases and J lost 6, with 6 bases in between. CDR1 is LGHDT, CDR2 YNNKEL, per germline (reference sequence). CDR3 sequence reads: CASSQDSGEQYF. In nucleotides, the CDR3 is TGTGCCAGCAGCCAAGACTCGGGCGAGCAGTACTTC.

The chain joins TRBV7-6 to TRBJ1-6; D gene unclear. Trimming stripped 5 bases from V and 7 bases from J, with 18 bases between. CDR1 SGHVS and CDR2 FNYEAQ come from the germline V gene. CDR3 length: 16 amino acids. The CDR3 DNA sequence: TGTGCCAGCAGCGCGGTCGGGAGGGTTGGCAATTCACCCCTCCACTTT. Its protein product is CASSAVGRVGNSPLHF. The variable domain in full, with the rest retrieved from reference TRBV7-6 and TRBJ1-6, is GAGVSQSPRYKVTKRGQDVALRCDPISGHVSLYWYRQALGQGPEFLTYFNYEAQQDKSGLPNDRFSAERPEGSISTLTIQRTEQRDSAMYRCASSAVGRVGNSPLHFGNGTRLTVT.